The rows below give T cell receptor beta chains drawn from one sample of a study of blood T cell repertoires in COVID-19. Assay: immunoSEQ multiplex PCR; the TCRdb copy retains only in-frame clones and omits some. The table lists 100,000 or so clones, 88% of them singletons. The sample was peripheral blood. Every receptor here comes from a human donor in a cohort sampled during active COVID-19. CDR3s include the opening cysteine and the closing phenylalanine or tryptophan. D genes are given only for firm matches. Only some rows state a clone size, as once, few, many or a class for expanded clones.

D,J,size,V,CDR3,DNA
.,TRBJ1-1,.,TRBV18,CASSTQRVQTATTEAFF,TGTGCCAGCTCAACACAGCGCGTTCAGACAGCCACCACTGAAGCTTTCTTT
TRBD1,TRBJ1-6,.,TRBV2,CASSFQGASPLHF,TGTGCCAGCAGTTTCCAGGGGGCTTCACCCCTCCACTTT
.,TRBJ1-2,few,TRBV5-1,CASSLLQGNYGYTF,TGCGCCAGCAGCTTGCTGCAGGGTAACTATGGCTACACCTTC
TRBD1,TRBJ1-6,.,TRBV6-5,CASSPQGHSPLHF,TGTGCCAGCAGCCCACAGGGGCATTCACCCCTCCACTTT
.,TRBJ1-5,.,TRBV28,CASSFAGGGNQPQHF,TGTGCCAGCAGTTTTGCAGGAGGGGGCAATCAGCCCCAGCATTTT
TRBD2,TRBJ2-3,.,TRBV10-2,CASSEGQGASGRWNTDTQYF,TGCGCCAGCAGTGAAGGTCAGGGAGCTAGCGGGAGATGGAACACAGATACGCAGTATTTT
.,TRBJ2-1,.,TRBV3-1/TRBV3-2,CASSPGGSYYNEQFF,TGTGCCAGCAGCCCGGGGGGCAGCTATTACAATGAGCAGTTCTTC
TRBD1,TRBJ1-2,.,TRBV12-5,CASGQGQGYGYTF,TGTGCTAGTGGTCAGGGACAGGGGTATGGCTACACCTTC
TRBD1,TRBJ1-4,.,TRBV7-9,CASSLQGGGEKLFF,TGTGCCAGCAGTTTACAGGGGGGAGGTGAAAAACTGTTTTTT
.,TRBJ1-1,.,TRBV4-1,CASSQDERNTEAFF,TGCGCCAGCAGCCAAGATGAGCGGAACACTGAAGCTTTCTTT
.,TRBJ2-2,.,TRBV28,CASSPRIRVSSGELFF,TGTGCCAGCAGTCCCCGGATCAGGGTTAGTTCCGGGGAGCTGTTTTTT
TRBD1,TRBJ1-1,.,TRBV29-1,CSVNRGLNTEAFF,TGCAGCGTAAACAGGGGGCTGAACACTGAAGCTTTCTTT
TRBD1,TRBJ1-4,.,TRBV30,CAWSPGQGAKLFF,TGTGCCTGGAGTCCGGGACAGGGGGCAAAACTGTTTTTT
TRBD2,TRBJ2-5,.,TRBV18,CASSPRLAGDRKTQYF,TGTGCCAGCTCACCCAGGCTAGCGGGAGATCGAAAGACCCAGTACTTC
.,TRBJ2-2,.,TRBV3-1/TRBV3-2,CASSRGGNYNTGELFF,TGTGCCAGCAGCCGGGGAGGAAACTATAACACCGGGGAGCTGTTTTTT
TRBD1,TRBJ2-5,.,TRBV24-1,CATSDPFRDSQETQYF,TGTGCCACCAGTGATCCTTTCCGGGACAGTCAAGAGACCCAGTACTTC
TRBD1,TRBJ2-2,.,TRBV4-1,CASSRPGGEAGELFF,TGCGCCAGCAGTCGACCAGGGGGAGAAGCCGGGGAGCTGTTTTTT
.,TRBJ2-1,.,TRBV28,CASSLWYEQFF,TGTGCCAGCAGCCTATGGTATGAGCAGTTCTTC
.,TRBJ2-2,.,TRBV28,CASSIPTGELFF,TGTGCCAGCAGTATTCCGACCGGGGAGCTGTTTTTT
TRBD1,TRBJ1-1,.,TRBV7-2,CASRLGGRGLNTEAFF,TGTGCCAGCAGGCTAGGGGGCAGGGGGTTGAACACTGAAGCTTTCTTT
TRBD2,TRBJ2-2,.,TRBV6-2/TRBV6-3,CASSSLGLAANTGELFF,TGTGCCAGCAGTAGCCTGGGACTAGCGGCGAACACCGGGGAGCTGTTTTTT
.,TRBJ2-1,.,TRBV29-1,CSVEDPGGSPGEQFF,TGCAGCGTTGAAGACCCCGGCGGGTCACCGGGAGAGCAGTTCTTC
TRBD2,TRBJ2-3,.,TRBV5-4,CASSLAGTSGTDTQYF,TGTGCCAGCAGCTTAGCCGGGACTAGCGGCACAGATACGCAGTATTTT
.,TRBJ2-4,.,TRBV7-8,CASSLGGTIQYF,TGTGCCAGCAGCTTAGGAGGAACCATTCAGTACTTC
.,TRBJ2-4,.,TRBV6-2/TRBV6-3,CASSSSTGSSKNIQYF,.